This T cell receptor (beta chain) is drawn from a study of blood T cell repertoires in COVID-19. Study in general: Some COVID-19 samples were acute and others convalescent; all came from the United States, Italy and Spain. PBMCs, B-cell-depleted T cells, or T cells were the source of the cDNA or gDNA that made up the material.

The protocol was immunoSEQ multiplex PCR, while the TCRdb copy is restricted to in-frame clones and leaves out a portion. The sample shows tens of thousands of clones, 70% to 80% of them seen only once. The V gene lost 1 base and the J gene lost 1 base, with 10 bases spanning the gap. Germline values: CDR1 KGHSH, CDR2 LQKENI. CDR3 size: 15 residues. The rearrangement uses TRBV18 and TRBJ1-1; D possibly corresponds to TRBD1 (5 bases). The source of this sequence is a man in his fifties or sixties with active or convalescent COVID-19. The sequenced sample was peripheral blood. DNA of the CDR3: TGTGCCAGCTCACCACAGACAGTCCCGAACACTGAAGCTTTCTTT. Translating it yields CASSPQTVPNTEAFF.